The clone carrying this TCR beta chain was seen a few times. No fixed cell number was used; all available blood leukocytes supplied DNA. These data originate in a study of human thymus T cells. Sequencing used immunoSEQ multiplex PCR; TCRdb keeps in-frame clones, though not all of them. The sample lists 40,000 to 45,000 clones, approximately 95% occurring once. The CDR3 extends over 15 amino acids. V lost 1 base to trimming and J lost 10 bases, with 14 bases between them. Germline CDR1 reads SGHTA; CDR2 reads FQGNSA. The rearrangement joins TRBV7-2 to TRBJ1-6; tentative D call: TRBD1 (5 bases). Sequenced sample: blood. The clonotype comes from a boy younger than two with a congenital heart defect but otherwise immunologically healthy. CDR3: CASSLVAGQRSPLHF. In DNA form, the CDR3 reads TGTGCCAGCAGCTTAGTCGCAGGGCAGCGGTCACCCCTCCACTTT.